This TCR beta chain was captured in a study of somatic mutations in cytotoxic T cells in rheumatoid arthritis. Study observations and caveats: No multiple-comparison adjustment was applied to the slight TRBV07 underrepresentation in rheumatoid arthritis patients. Increasing age coincided with elevated CD8+ clonality among rheumatoid arthritis patients, though not among healthy controls.

Flow cytometry was used to check the purity of CD4+ and CD8+ cells, which had been isolated by positive magnetic bead selection. Some clones are missing from TCRdb's copy, which holds only in-frame ones; the method was immunoSEQ multiplex PCR. The sample holds some 9,600 clones, about 93% seen once. In the case of this clone: Its antigen is currently unknown.

This CDR3 spans 14 amino acids. Per germline, CDR1 ENHRY and CDR2 SYGVKD. The trim removed 8 bases at V and 4 bases at J, leaving 10 bases unmatched. Sequencing input: CD8+ T cells sorted from blood. The source of this sequence is a woman aged 18-29 years with rheumatoid arthritis. The chain combines TRBV10-3 with TRBJ2-5; the match to TRBD2 covers 7 bases. CDR3 sequence (DNA): TGTGCCATCTCCACCGGGGGGATCGGAGAGACCCAGTACTTC. It is translated as CAISTGGIGETQYF.